These T cell receptor beta chains were read from a single sample in a study of blood T cell repertoires in COVID-19. Data came from immunoSEQ multiplex PCR; TCRdb stores just in-frame clones and leaves some out. The sample holds 37,000 or so clones, around 81% seen once. The sequenced sample consisted of peripheral blood. The origin of the receptors is a human donor in a cohort sampled during active COVID-19. Each CDR3 is given with its conserved first and last residue. The D gene is left open where the match is weak. Where a row states a size, it is once, few, many or the class of an expanded clone; other rows omit it.

j_gene: TRBJ2-3; abundance: NA; d_gene: TRBD2; v_gene: TRBV5-6; CDR3nt: TGTGCCAGCAGCTTGACTAGCGCAGATACGCAGTATTTT; CDR3aa: CASSLTSADTQYF
j_gene: TRBJ2-7; abundance: NA; d_gene: NA; v_gene: TRBV10-1; CDR3nt: TGCGCCAGCAGTGAGCAATTCGGGGGATACCACGAGCAGTACTTC; CDR3aa: CASSEQFGGYHEQYF
j_gene: TRBJ2-2; abundance: NA; d_gene: NA; v_gene: TRBV5-6; CDR3nt: TGTGCCAGCAGCTTGACTAGATCCGGGGAGCTGTTTTTT; CDR3aa: CASSLTRSGELFF
j_gene: TRBJ1-5; abundance: NA; d_gene: TRBD1; v_gene: TRBV2; CDR3nt: TGTGCCAGCAGTGGAGGTGGAACAGGGGGAGGTCAGCCCCAGCATTTT; CDR3aa: CASSGGGTGGGQPQHF
j_gene: TRBJ2-7; abundance: NA; d_gene: NA; v_gene: TRBV7-2; CDR3nt: TGTGCCAGCAGCTTACCCAGCGGGTACTCCTACGAGCAGTACTTC; CDR3aa: CASSLPSGYSYEQYF
j_gene: TRBJ1-2; abundance: large; d_gene: TRBD1; v_gene: TRBV28; CDR3nt: TGTGCCAGCAGTTTTGGACAGGGGGATGGCTACACCTTC; CDR3aa: CASSFGQGDGYTF
j_gene: TRBJ1-3; abundance: once; d_gene: NA; v_gene: TRBV4-3; CDR3nt: TGCGCCAGCAGCCACACAACCAACTCTGGAAACACCATATATTTT; CDR3aa: CASSHTTNSGNTIYF
j_gene: TRBJ1-2; abundance: NA; d_gene: NA; v_gene: TRBV11-2; CDR3nt: TGTGCCAGCAGCCCCTGGGAGCATAATTATGGCTACACCTTC; CDR3aa: CASSPWEHNYGYTF
j_gene: TRBJ2-7; abundance: NA; d_gene: NA; v_gene: TRBV6-1; CDR3nt: TGTGCCAGCAGTGATCCAGGACAGCTGTACTCCTACGAGCAGTACTTC; CDR3aa: CASSDPGQLYSYEQYF
j_gene: TRBJ2-5; abundance: NA; d_gene: NA; v_gene: TRBV5-4; CDR3nt: TGTGCCAGCAGCTTGGGGGAGAGATTTCAAGAGACCCAGTACTTC; CDR3aa: CASSLGERFQETQYF
j_gene: TRBJ2-7; abundance: NA; d_gene: TRBD2; v_gene: TRBV5-6; CDR3nt: TGTGCCAGCAGCAGCCCCAGCGGGAGACTATACGAGCAGTACTTC; CDR3aa: CASSSPSGRLYEQYF
j_gene: TRBJ2-2; abundance: NA; d_gene: TRBD1; v_gene: TRBV7-2; CDR3nt: TGTGCCAGCAGCTTAGTTAGAGACAGGGGAACCGGGGAGCTGTTTTTT; CDR3aa: CASSLVRDRGTGELFF
j_gene: TRBJ2-1; abundance: once; d_gene: NA; v_gene: TRBV9; CDR3nt: TGTGCCAGCACCACCCGTCTTGAGTCGTCCTACAATGAGCAGTTCTTC; CDR3aa: CASTTRLESSYNEQFF
j_gene: TRBJ2-5; abundance: NA; d_gene: NA; v_gene: TRBV14; CDR3nt: TGTGCCAGCAGTCAATGGGGAGGAGAAGAGACCCAGTACTTC; CDR3aa: CASSQWGGEETQYF
j_gene: TRBJ2-2; abundance: NA; d_gene: NA; v_gene: TRBV6-4; CDR3nt: TGTGCCAGCAGCGTAACACCCGGGGAGCTGTTTTTT; CDR3aa: CASSVTPGELFF
j_gene: TRBJ2-1; abundance: NA; d_gene: NA; v_gene: TRBV5-1; CDR3nt: TGCGCCAGCAGCTCGACAGCCTACAATGAGCAGTTCTTC; CDR3aa: CASSSTAYNEQFF
j_gene: TRBJ2-4; abundance: NA; d_gene: TRBD2; v_gene: TRBV5-4; CDR3nt: TGTGCCAGCAGCGCCCGGACTAGCGGGGCGATAGCCAAAAACATTCAGTACTTC; CDR3aa: CASSARTSGAIAKNIQYF
j_gene: TRBJ2-7; abundance: NA; d_gene: NA; v_gene: TRBV28; CDR3nt: TGTGCCAGCTTAGGCGGGGGCACCTCCTACGAGCAGTACTTC; CDR3aa: CASLGGGTSYEQYF
j_gene: TRBJ1-1; abundance: NA; d_gene: TRBD1; v_gene: TRBV9; CDR3nt: TGTGCCAGCATGGACAGGGTTGGGACTGAAGCTTTCTTT; CDR3aa: CASMDRVGTEAFF
j_gene: TRBJ2-1; abundance: NA; d_gene: NA; v_gene: TRBV18; CDR3nt: TGTGCCAGCTCACCACCCTCCTCGTTTGGGACTGCGACGAATGAGCAGTTCTTC; CDR3aa: CASSPPSSFGTATNEQFF
j_gene: TRBJ1-6; abundance: NA; d_gene: NA; v_gene: TRBV7-3; CDR3nt: TGTGCCAGCAGCCCAGGACAGATGAATTCACCCCTCCACTTT; CDR3aa: CASSPGQMNSPLHF
j_gene: TRBJ2-3; abundance: NA; d_gene: NA; v_gene: TRBV7-8; CDR3nt: TGTGCCAGCAGCGCCCACCGGGGAGCTAGCACAGATACGCAGTATTTT; CDR3aa: CASSAHRGASTDTQYF
j_gene: TRBJ1-1; abundance: NA; d_gene: NA; v_gene: TRBV9; CDR3nt: TGTGCCAGCAGCGTTGATTATACCGGGACTGAAGCTTTCTTT; CDR3aa: CASSVDYTGTEAFF
j_gene: TRBJ1-1; abundance: NA; d_gene: NA; v_gene: TRBV12-5; CDR3nt: TGTGCTAGTGGTCCTCGGGGGGGACTCACTGAAGCTTTCTTT; CDR3aa: CASGPRGGLTEAFF
j_gene: TRBJ1-1; abundance: NA; d_gene: TRBD1; v_gene: TRBV10-3; CDR3nt: TGTGCCACCCACATGGGACGGGGACAGGGGTTAACTGAAGCTTTCTTT; CDR3aa: CATHMGRGQGLTEAFF
j_gene: TRBJ1-1; abundance: NA; d_gene: NA; v_gene: TRBV5-4; CDR3nt: TGTGCCAGCCGGATGACAGTAAACACTGAAGCTTTCTTT; CDR3aa: CASRMTVNTEAFF
j_gene: TRBJ1-2; abundance: NA; d_gene: NA; v_gene: TRBV20-1; CDR3nt: TGCAGTGCTAGTGCCGGGAACTATGGCTACACCTTC; CDR3aa: CSASAGNYGYTF